A selection of T cell receptor beta chains follows, all from one sample in a study of T cell responses to AZD1222 COVID-19 vaccine. Sequenced by immunoSEQ multiplex PCR; TCRdb stores in-frame clones only, minus some. The data show around 78,000 clones, 90% seen once. Sequenced material: peripheral blood, taken on day 0 of AZD1222 vaccination. The receptors originated from an adult in good health. The CDR3 runs from the conserved cysteine through the conserved F or W. The D gene is left open where the match is weak. Not all rows give a size; the values are once, few, many and, for expanded clones, a class.

clone size	J gene	V gene	D gene	CDR3 DNA	CDR3 protein
NA	TRBJ1-1	TRBV10-3	NA	TGTGCCATCAGTGAAGCGCCTCGCAACACTGAAGCTTTCTTT	CAISEAPRNTEAFF
NA	TRBJ2-7	TRBV2	NA	TGTGCCAGCGTTCTGGCCTACGAGCAGTACTTC	CASVLAYEQYF
NA	TRBJ1-2	TRBV24-1	NA	TGTGCCACCAGTGACCCCCGACAGCCGCTCGGCAGCTACACCTTC	CATSDPRQPLGSYTF
NA	TRBJ1-6	TRBV27	NA	TGTGCCAGCAGTTTGGAGGTCTCCTATAATTCACCCCTCCACTTT	CASSLEVSYNSPLHF
NA	TRBJ1-3	TRBV2	NA	TGTGCCAGCAGGGTGGACGGCGTCACCATATATTTT	CASRVDGVTIYF
once	TRBJ2-7	TRBV6-1	NA	TGTGCCAGCAGTGAAGCAGGGGGTAGCTCCTACGAGCAGTACTTC	CASSEAGGSSYEQYF
few	TRBJ2-7	TRBV6-5	NA	TGTGCCAGCAGCCCAACCGGGATCTATTCCTACGAGCAGTACTTC	CASSPTGIYSYEQYF
NA	TRBJ1-5	TRBV21-1	NA	TGTGCCAGCAGCAAAAGCCCACAGAGAGTTCAGCCCCAGCATTTT	CASSKSPQRVQPQHF
NA	TRBJ1-5	TRBV4-1	NA	TGCGCCAGCAGCCAGGGTCGGAAGGTAAAAGGGGCACTCAATCAGCCCCAGCATTTT	CASSQGRKVKGALNQPQHF
NA	TRBJ2-2	TRBV30	NA	TGTGCCTGGAGTGCATTAGACAGGCCGAACACCGGGGAGCTGTTTTTT	CAWSALDRPNTGELFF
NA	TRBJ1-3	TRBV20-1	NA	TGCAGTGCTCTATCCGTGGACAGTAGCTATTTT	CSALSVDSSYF
NA	TRBJ1-6	TRBV6-5	NA	TGTGCCAGCAGCCTCGGGGGCGCCAATTCACCCCTCCACTTT	CASSLGGANSPLHF
NA	TRBJ2-2	TRBV20-1	NA	TGCAGTGCTAGTCCCGGGCGGAGCACCGGGGAGCTGTTTTTT	CSASPGRSTGELFF
NA	TRBJ1-4	TRBV5-4	NA	TGTGCCAGCAGCACCGGGGCCGGGATTAATGAAAAACTGTTTTTT	CASSTGAGINEKLFF
NA	TRBJ1-4	TRBV5-8	NA	TGTGCCAGCAGCCGGGAGGATTCCCTTGAAGGAAAACTGTTTTTT	CASSREDSLEGKLFF
NA	TRBJ1-1	TRBV27	NA	TGTGCCAGCAGTTTATCAGGGATGACTGCTTTCTTT	CASSLSGMTAFF
NA	TRBJ2-1	TRBV5-1	NA	TGCGCCAGCAGCTTTACCGCCAGCTACAATGAGCAGTTCTTC	CASSFTASYNEQFF
NA	TRBJ2-7	TRBV5-4	NA	TGTGCCAGCAGCTTGGACAGACTCTCCTACGAGCAGTACTTC	CASSLDRLSYEQYF
NA	TRBJ1-4	TRBV6-1	NA	TGTGCCAGCAGTGAAGCTTCCTTCAATGAAAAACTGTTTTTT	CASSEASFNEKLFF
NA	TRBJ1-3	TRBV4-2	NA	TGTGCCAGCAGCCATCAACAGGGTTCCTCTGGAAACACCATATATTTT	CASSHQQGSSGNTIYF
NA	TRBJ1-1	TRBV29-1	TRBD1	TGCAGCGGGGGACAGATGAACACTGAAGCTTTCTTT	CSGGQMNTEAFF
NA	TRBJ2-5	TRBV4-2	TRBD2	TGTGCCAGCAGCCCCCGGACTAGCGGAAACCAAGAGACCCAGTACTTC	CASSPRTSGNQETQYF
NA	TRBJ1-6	TRBV30	TRBD1	TGTGCCTGGCACGGGGACAGTGGGAATTCACCCCTCCACTTT	CAWHGDSGNSPLHF
NA	TRBJ1-5	TRBV7-9	TRBD1	TGTGCCAGCAGCTTCGGACAGGGCCCCTATCAGCCCCAGCATTTT	CASSFGQGPYQPQHF
few	TRBJ1-2	TRBV21-1	NA	TGTGCCAGCAGCAAAAGGTCGGGACAGTATCGGCATGGCTACACCTTC	CASSKRSGQYRHGYTF
once	TRBJ1-4	TRBV6-6	TRBD1	TGTGCCAGCAGTTACGGGACAGGGTATGAAAAACTGTTTTTT	CASSYGTGYEKLFF
NA	TRBJ1-1	TRBV5-1	NA	TGCGCCAGCAGCTGGGCTGGAGGGAACACTGAAGCTTTCTTT	CASSWAGGNTEAFF
NA	TRBJ1-2	TRBV18	NA	TGTGCCAGCTCACCAGAGAGTATACCTACCTTC	CASSPESIPTF
once	TRBJ1-2	TRBV4-2	NA	TGTGCCAGCAGACAGGACGCCATGAACTATGGCTACACCTTC	CASRQDAMNYGYTF
NA	TRBJ2-7	TRBV11-2	TRBD1	TGTGCCAGCAGCACGTACAGGGGGAGCGCCTACGAGCAGTACTTC	CASSTYRGSAYEQYF
NA	TRBJ2-2	TRBV11-3	NA	TGTGCCAGCAGCTTAGGGGCGGCCCGGGAGCTGTTTTTT	CASSLGAARELFF
NA	TRBJ1-1	TRBV13	NA	TGTGCCAGCAGCTTAGATCGTCAGGGAGGTATGAACACTGAAGCTTTCTTT	CASSLDRQGGMNTEAFF
few	TRBJ2-7	TRBV7-9	TRBD1	TGTGCCAGCAGCTCGGGGACAGGCAAGGGTTGGGTACAGTACTTC	CASSSGTGKGWVQYF
NA	TRBJ2-5	TRBV30	NA	TGTGCCTGGAGTCCCGGACTTCCGCTTTCGACCCAGTACTTC	CAWSPGLPLSTQYF
NA	TRBJ1-5	TRBV20-1	NA	TGCAGTGCTAGTGCGCCCGCGGCGTTAAGCAATCAGCCCCAGCATTTT	CSASAPAALSNQPQHF
once	TRBJ1-4	TRBV21-1	NA	TGTGCCAGCATCAGGACAGGAACTGAAAAACTGTTTTTT	CASIRTGTEKLFF
NA	TRBJ2-7	TRBV7-8	NA	TGTGCCAGCAGCGACCGGAGACGTCAATACGAGCAGTACTTC	CASSDRRRQYEQYF
NA	TRBJ2-3	TRBV3-1/TRBV3-2	NA	TGTGCCAGCAGTCTAGGGGTCACAGATACGCAGTATTTT	CASSLGVTDTQYF
once	TRBJ2-5	TRBV3-1/TRBV3-2	NA	TGTGCCAGCAGCCAAGATTTGTCAGGGGACGGCCAAGAGACCCAGTACTTC	CASSQDLSGDGQETQYF
NA	TRBJ1-1	TRBV18	NA	TGTGCCAGCTCACCGGTGGGCCCGACGGCCCCTTCGAGAGCTTTCTTT	CASSPVGPTAPSRAFF
NA	TRBJ2-3	TRBV19	TRBD1	TGTGCCAGTAGTACCCGGCCCCCTACAGGGGGCTACTTTGTAGATACGCAGTATTTT	CASSTRPPTGGYFVDTQYF
NA	TRBJ2-3	TRBV7-9	TRBD2	TGTGCCAGCAGCCAAACGACTAGCGGGGGCACCACAGATACGCAGTATTTT	CASSQTTSGGTTDTQYF
NA	TRBJ2-5	TRBV29-1	TRBD1	TGCAGCGTCCCATCAGGGGGCCCCTCCCAAGAGACCCAGTACTTC	CSVPSGGPSQETQYF
NA	TRBJ1-5	TRBV11-2	NA	TGTGCCAGCAGCCAAGCAGGTGCCGTTAATCAGCCCCAGCATTTT	CASSQAGAVNQPQHF
NA	TRBJ2-3	TRBV18	NA	TGTGCCAGCTCCCCGGAGGGGCCGGTCACAGATACGCAGTATTTT	CASSPEGPVTDTQYF
NA	TRBJ2-6	TRBV5-1	TRBD1	TGCGCCAGCAGCCCGTTAACAGGGGAAGCTGGGGCCAACGTCCTGACTTTC	CASSPLTGEAGANVLTF
NA	TRBJ1-5	TRBV29-1	NA	TGCAGCGTTGTTTCGTCGGTCGGTCAGCCCCAGCATTTT	CSVVSSVGQPQHF
once	TRBJ2-7	TRBV10-3	TRBD1	TGTGCCATCAGTCCCGGGACAGGGGGATCCTACGAGCAGTACTTC	CAISPGTGGSYEQYF
NA	TRBJ1-2	TRBV11-3	TRBD1	TGTGCCAGCAGCCCCCGACAGGGTCCCTATGGCTACACCTTC	CASSPRQGPYGYTF
NA	TRBJ1-4	TRBV27	TRBD1	TGTGCCAGCAGTTCCGGGACAGGTTACGAAAAACTGTTTTTT	CASSSGTGYEKLFF
NA	TRBJ2-7	TRBV2	TRBD1	TGTGCCTGCCAGGGGACAGGTAAAGCCGAGCAGTACTTC	CACQGTGKAEQYF
NA	TRBJ1-2	TRBV10-3	TRBD1	TGTGCCATCAGTGAGTCGACAGGGAGAGGGGATGGCTACACCTTC	CAISESTGRGDGYTF